This TCR beta chain was recorded in a study of blood T cell repertoires in COVID-19. At the level of the study: COVID-19 samples, acute and convalescent, were from the United States, Italy and Spain.

CDR3 length: 14 residues. Per the germline V gene, CDR1 is LGHNA and CDR2 is YNFKEQ. Deletions cut 4 bases from V and 0 bases from J, with 9 bases between. This clone was seen just once. The method was immunoSEQ multiplex PCR; TCRdb's version includes in-frame clones alone and lacks a portion of them. In the table there are 130,000 to 150,000 clones, 80% to 90% of which are singletons. Sequencing was carried out using peripheral blood. J is TRBJ1-1 and V is TRBV4-2; D is undetermined. This sequence was found in a woman in her 50s with acute or convalescent COVID-19. The CDR3 nucleotides are TGTGCCAGCAGCCGATCACTCATGAACACTGAAGCTTTCTTT. Translated, it gives CASSRSLMNTEAFF.